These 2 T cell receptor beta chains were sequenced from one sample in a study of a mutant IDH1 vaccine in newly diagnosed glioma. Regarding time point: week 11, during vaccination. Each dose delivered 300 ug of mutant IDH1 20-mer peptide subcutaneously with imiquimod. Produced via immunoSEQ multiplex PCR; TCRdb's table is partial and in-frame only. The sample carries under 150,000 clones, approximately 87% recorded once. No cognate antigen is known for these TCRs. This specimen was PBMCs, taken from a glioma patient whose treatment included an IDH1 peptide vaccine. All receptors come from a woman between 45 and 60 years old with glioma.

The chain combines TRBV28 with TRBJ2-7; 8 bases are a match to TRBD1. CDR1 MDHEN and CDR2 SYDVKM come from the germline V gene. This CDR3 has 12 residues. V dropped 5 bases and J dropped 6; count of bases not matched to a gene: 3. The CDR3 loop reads CASSRQGFEQYF. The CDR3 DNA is TGTGCCAGCAGTCGACAGGGGTTCGAGCAGTACTTC.

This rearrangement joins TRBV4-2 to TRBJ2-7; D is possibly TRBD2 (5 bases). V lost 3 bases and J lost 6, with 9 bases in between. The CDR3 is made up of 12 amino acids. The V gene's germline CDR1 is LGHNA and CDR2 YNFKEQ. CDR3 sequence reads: CASSHAGGEQYF. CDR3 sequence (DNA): TGTGCCAGCAGCCACGCAGGAGGCGAGCAGTACTTC.